Included here is one T cell receptor beta chain sequence, with context. Its antigen is undetermined. V was clipped by 4 bases and J by 0 bases, with 9 bases between them. The CDR3 extends over 15 amino acids. Germline-derived CDR1 and CDR2 are KGHSH and LQKENI. The data were taken from a study of T cell responses to AZD1222 COVID-19 vaccine. Study context: Pooled in the analysis were second doses at about 4 or about 12 weeks.

The protocol was immunoSEQ multiplex PCR, while the TCRdb copy is restricted to in-frame clones and leaves out a portion. Counted here are about 120,000 clones, around 89% occurring once; the ten biggest clones make up less than 2%. Findings and caveats of the study: In a largely white British group with more females than males, clonal diversity was possibly underestimated.

The rearrangement links TRBV18 to TRBJ2-2; D call uncertain. The specimen was peripheral blood, collected on day 0 of AZD1222 vaccination. This receptor was obtained from an adult in good health. CDR3 sequence: CASSREEPNTGELFF. In DNA, the CDR3 is TGTGCCAGCTCACGAGAGGAGCCGAACACCGGGGAGCTGTTTTTT.